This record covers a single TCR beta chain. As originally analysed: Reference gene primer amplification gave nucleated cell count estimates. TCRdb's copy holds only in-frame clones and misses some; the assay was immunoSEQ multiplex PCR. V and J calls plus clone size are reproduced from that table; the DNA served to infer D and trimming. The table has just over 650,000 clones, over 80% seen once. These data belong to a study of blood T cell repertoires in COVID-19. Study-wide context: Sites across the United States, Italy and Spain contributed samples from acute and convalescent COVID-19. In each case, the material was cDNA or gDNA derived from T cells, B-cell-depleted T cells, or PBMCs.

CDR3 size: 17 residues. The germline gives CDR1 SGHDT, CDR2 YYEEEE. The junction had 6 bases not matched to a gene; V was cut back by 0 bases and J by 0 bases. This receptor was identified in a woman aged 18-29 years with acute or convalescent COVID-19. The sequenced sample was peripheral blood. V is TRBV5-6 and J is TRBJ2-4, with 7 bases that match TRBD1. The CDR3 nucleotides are TGTGCCAGCAGCTTGGAACTGGCAGGGGGAGCCAAAAACATTCAGTACTTC. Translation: CASSLELAGGAKNIQYF.